Each of the 23 T cell receptor beta chains below was sequenced from the same sample in a study of shared clonotypes between healthy human individuals. Here immunoSEQ multiplex PCR was the method, and the copy in TCRdb shows in-frame clones only, minus some. The sample consists of under 2,500,000 clones, approximately 96% of them appearing once. Sequenced input: naive CD4+ T cells sorted from blood. As to subset: CD45RA+ positively selected. The receptors were gathered from a young man in good health.

The V call is TRBV30, the J call TRBJ2-5; 10 nucleotides align to TRBD2. Losses at the gene ends were 7 bases for V and 2 bases for J; bases not matched to a gene: 13. CDR3 length: 16 residues. Germline V CDR1 and CDR2: GTSNPN, SVGIG (reference sequence). For the CDR3, the DNA is TGTGCCTTCAAACCGGGACTAGCGAATTTGCAAGAGACCCAGTACTTC. This gives the protein CAFKPGLANLQETQYF. Full variable domain (remainder filled in from reference TRBV30 and TRBJ2-5): SQTIHQWPATLVQPVGSPLSLECTVEGTSNPNLYWYRQAAGRGLQLLFYSVGIGQISSEVPQNLSASRPQDRQFILSSKKLLLSDSGFYLCAFKPGLANLQETQYFGPGTRLLVL.

The chain has TRBV9 and TRBJ1-2; TRBD1 matches 7 bases. Germline V gene sequence: CDR1 SGDLS, CDR2 YYNGEE. The junction had 4 bases not matched to a gene; V was cut back by 3 bases and J by 8 bases. This CDR3 region has 12 residues. CDR3 sequence reads: CASSGDSIGYTF. For the CDR3, the DNA is TGTGCCAGCAGCGGGGACAGTATCGGCTACACCTTC.

V and J are TRBV10-2 and TRBJ2-1; 8 bases fit TRBD1. The CDR3 is made up of 16 amino acids. Germline V gene data show CDR1 as WSHSY and CDR2 as SAAADI. J was trimmed by 2 bases and V by 0 bases; bases with no gene match: 3. CDR3 sequence: CASSESRTGPYNEQFF. The CDR3 DNA follows: TGCGCCAGCAGTGAGTCCCGGACAGGGCCCTACAATGAGCAGTTCTTC.

About this clone itself: Within the sample, other DNA sequences also encode this same CDR3. The rearrangement uses TRBV6-5 and TRBJ2-7; D ambiguous. This CDR3 comprises 14 residues. Germline lookup yields CDR1 MNHEY and CDR2 SVGAGI. V lost 0 bases and J 0 bases, leaving 6 bases between the germline ends. The CDR3 spells CASSYSSNSYEQYF. The DNA of the CDR3 is TGTGCCAGCAGTTACTCCAGTAACTCCTACGAGCAGTACTTC.

This clone was picked up one time. The chain combines TRBV6-4 with TRBJ2-1, with TRBD1 matching 8 bases. After removal of 6 bases from V and 5 bases from J, the junction contained 3 bases not matched to a gene. The CDR3 runs 13 residues. CDR1 and CDR2 (germline): MRHNA, SNTAGT. The DNA of the CDR3 is TGTGCCAGCAGGGAGACAGGGGACAATGAGCAGTTCTTC. Amino acids: CASRETGDNEQFF.

Of note for this clone: This sample includes further DNA sequences coding for the same CDR3. This chain connects TRBV6-1 to TRBJ1-5; D uncertain. Germline CDR1 MNHNS, CDR2 SASEGT. This CDR3 region has 14 residues. Trimming pared 1 base from V and 4 bases from J, leaving 8 bases between. The CDR3 sequence is CASSEGDSNQPQHF. CDR3 sequence (DNA): TGTGCCAGCAGTGAAGGGGATTCAAATCAGCCCCAGCATTTT.

V usage is TRBV28 and J usage is TRBJ1-1; D gene ambiguous. CDR1 is MDHEN and CDR2 is SYDVKM in the germline V gene. The CDR3 has 12 residues. V lost 5 bases to trimming and J lost 10 bases, with 14 bases between them. The CDR3 DNA follows: TGTGCCAGCAGTCCACCGACGGTAGGAGCTTTCTTT. It codes for CASSPPTVGAFF.

The chain has TRBV7-8 and TRBJ2-3; TRBD1 matches at 7 bases. Germline CDR1 reads SGHVS; CDR2 reads FQNEAQ. Trimming at V came to 1 base and at J to 2 bases, leaving 3 bases not matched to a gene. The CDR3 is made up of 15 amino acids. The CDR3 DNA is TGTGCCAGCAGCTTAGGACAGGGACACACAGATACGCAGTATTTT. Its protein product is CASSLGQGHTDTQYF. The full variable domain, its missing parts supplied by reference TRBV7-8 and TRBJ2-3, is GAGVSQSPRYKVAKRGQDVALRCDPISGHVSLFWYQQALGQGPEFLTYFQNEAQLDKSGLPSDRFFAERPEGSVSTLKIQRTQQEDSAVYLCASSLGQGHTDTQYFGPGTRLTVL.

This clone was observed a few times. The chain employs TRBV10-1 and TRBJ2-7; TRBD2 agrees at 8 bases. The germline V gene has CDR1 WNHNN and CDR2 SYGVQD (reference sequence). The CDR3 has 15 residues. Trimming at V came to 1 base and at J to 1 base, leaving 3 bases not matched to a gene. CDR3 loop: CASSEWGLGSYEQYF. Written as DNA, the CDR3 is TGCGCCAGCAGTGAGTGGGGACTAGGGTCCTACGAGCAGTACTTC.

The chain couples TRBV28 to TRBJ2-6, with unresolved D. Trimming stripped 3 bases from V and 0 bases from J, with 9 bases between. The V gene's germline CDR1 is MDHEN and CDR2 SYDVKM. The CDR3 has 16 amino acids. CDR3 sequence reads: CASSFRQNSGANVLTF. The CDR3 coding sequence is TGTGCCAGCAGTTTCCGACAAAACTCTGGGGCCAACGTCCTGACTTTC.

This clone appeared a single time. The chain combines TRBV7-9 with TRBJ2-1; TRBD2 matches 10 bases. The CDR3 sequence is 15 residues long. Germline V gives CDR1 SEHNR, CDR2 FQNEAQ (reference sequence). V was pared by 1 base and J by 6 bases, with 3 bases of the junction left unmatched. The CDR3 protein is CASSLVASGSNEQFF. CDR3 nucleotide sequence: TGTGCCAGCAGCTTAGTAGCTAGCGGGAGCAATGAGCAGTTCTTC.

This clone was picked up one time. The chain recombines TRBV6-5 with TRBJ2-5, with D possibly TRBD2 on 6 matching bases. The CDR3 loop spans 11 amino acids. V dropped 5 bases and J dropped 7 bases, with 8 bases sitting between them. Germline CDR1 is MNHEY and CDR2 is SVGAGI. The DNA of the CDR3 is TGTGCCAGCAGTCTGCGGGGGACCCAGTACTTC. Protein product: CASSLRGTQYF.

The V and J genes are TRBV12-5 and TRBJ1-1; TRBD1 might be the D (5 bases). Per the germline V gene, CDR1 is LGHNT and CDR2 is FRNRAP. V was pared by 6 bases and J by 6 bases, with 11 bases between. The CDR3 is 12 amino acids. The CDR3 sequence: CASGLLGAEAFF. The CDR3 DNA sequence: TGTGCTAGTGGGTTATTAGGGGCTGAAGCTTTCTTT.

To note about this clone: Other DNA sequences within the sample encode an identical CDR3. CDR3 in amino acids: CASSSTGYGYTF. CDR3 bases: TGTGCCAGCAGCTCGACAGGTTATGGCTACACCTTC. The V call is TRBV7-2, the J call TRBJ1-2, with a tentative D call TRBD1 (6 bases). This CDR3 comprises 12 residues. V was trimmed by 4 bases and J by 5 bases, leaving 8 bases between them. Germline loops: CDR1 SGHTA, CDR2 FQGNSA.

This chain uses TRBV30 with TRBJ1-1; D not certain. The CDR3 covers 13 residues. Germline V gene sequence: CDR1 GTSNPN, CDR2 SVGIG (reference sequence). The V end was cut by 2 bases, the J end by 7 bases, with 14 bases between. Here the CDR3 DNA reads TGTGCCTGGAGTCCCGGAGCAGGTAGTGAAGCTTTCTTT. Translated, it gives CAWSPGAGSEAFF. Full variable domain (outside the CDR3, taken from reference TRBV30 and TRBJ1-1): SQTIHQWPATLVQPVGSPLSLECTVEGTSNPNLYWYRQAAGRGLQLLFYSVGIGQISSEVPQNLSASRPQDRQFILSSKKLLLSDSGFYLCAWSPGAGSEAFFGQGTRLTVV.

The chain recombines TRBV7-8 with TRBJ2-7; 7 bases map to TRBD2. From germline, CDR1 is SGHVS and CDR2 FQNEAQ. J was trimmed by 5 bases and V by 5 bases; bases with no gene match: 18. The CDR3 loop spans 17 amino acids. CDR3 DNA: TGTGCCAGCAGCGGGCGGTCTCGGGCGGGAGTTGCCCACGAGCAGTACTTC. Its translation: CASSGRSRAGVAHEQYF.

The chain recombines TRBV23-1 with TRBJ2-7; 7 positions agree with TRBD1. TRBV23-1 is an ORF, with its function uncertain. The J segment lost 0 bases and the V segment lost 8 bases, leaving 7 bases of the junction unmatched. The CDR3 is 14 amino acids. In DNA form, the CDR3 reads TGCGCCAGCGAGGCCAGGGGGAACTCCTACGAGCAGTACTTC. Translated: CASEARGNSYEQYF.

The chain uses TRBV4-3 and TRBJ2-5, with a possible D match to TRBD2 (5 bases). Germline values: CDR1 LGHNA, CDR2 YSLEER. The CDR3 totals 16 residues. Trimming took 6 bases from V and 4 from J, leaving 21 bases between them. The CDR3 sequence: CASRVGGRAEGETQYF. The CDR3, as DNA: TGCGCCAGCAGAGTTGGCGGTCGGGCAGAGGGAGAGACCCAGTACTTC.

This rearrangement joins TRBV11-3 to TRBJ2-5; weak D call: TRBD2 (6 bases). Germline loops: CDR1 SGHNT, CDR2 YENEEA. V was clipped by 1 base and J by 0 bases, with 9 bases between them. There are 15 residues in the CDR3. CDR3 DNA: TGTGCCAGCAGCTTAGGGGAGGCTTACCAAGAGACCCAGTACTTC. Translation gives CASSLGEAYQETQYF.

V is TRBV5-6 and J is TRBJ2-7; 12 bases line up with TRBD1. Germline CDR1 reads SGHDT; CDR2 reads YYEEEE. V shed 4 bases and J 6 bases; nucleotides not matched to a gene: 5. This CDR3 has 14 residues. The CDR3 nucleotides are TGTGCCAGCAGCGCGGGACAGGGGGCGGGCGAGCAGTACTTC. Translated, it gives CASSAGQGAGEQYF.

The chain joins TRBV18 to TRBJ1-2, with D perhaps matching TRBD1 (5 bases). This CDR3 is 15 amino acids long. V was shortened by 6 bases and J by 7 bases, with 21 bases between the two germline ends. Germline CDR1 KGHSH, CDR2 LQKENI. In DNA, the CDR3 is TGTGCCAGCTCCTCTCCAGCCAGGCAGCAGGGTGGCTACACCTTC. It specifies CASSSPARQQGGYTF.

The chain uses TRBV11-2 and TRBJ2-3; 8 bases match TRBD1. With 5 bases clipped from V and 5 bases from J, the junction kept 6 bases outside the gene matches. There are 14 residues in the CDR3. Germline CDR1 is SGHAT and CDR2 is FQNNGV. DNA for the CDR3: TGTGCCAGCAGCCTAAGAGACAGGGGAGATACGCAGTATTTT. Its translation: CASSLRDRGDTQYF. Supplemented by reference TRBV11-2 and TRBJ2-3, the full variable domain reads EAGVAQSPRYKIIEKRQSVAFWCNPISGHATLYWYQQILGQGPKLLIQFQNNGVVDDSQLPKDRFSAERLKGVDSTLKIQPAKLEDSAVYLCASSLRDRGDTQYFGPGTRLTVL.

As DNA, the CDR3 is TGTGCCAGCAGACCAACGGGACCCCATGGCTACACCTTC. Amino acids: CASRPTGPHGYTF. This sequence joins TRBV28 and TRBJ1-2, with TRBD1 as a possible D gene (5 bases). V lost 6 bases to trimming and J lost 6 bases, with 14 bases between them. Germline lookup yields CDR1 MDHEN and CDR2 SYDVKM. The CDR3 totals 13 residues.